The T cell receptor beta chain described here comes from a study of T cell responses to AZD1222 COVID-19 vaccine. Broader study findings: After two AZD1222 doses, spike-specific TCR breadth and depth rose versus day 0. The repertoires were collected only after the peak T cell response.

The method was immunoSEQ multiplex PCR; TCRdb's version includes in-frame clones alone and lacks a portion of them. The sample carries tens of thousands of clones, roughly 90% recorded once. CDR1 is SGHRS, CDR2 YFSETQ, per germline. CDR3 size: 15 residues. V was cut by 0 bases and J by 0 bases, with 8 bases left in between. This clone was observed once. Its antigen is not identified. This TCR was recovered from an adult in good health. This rearrangement joins TRBV5-1 to TRBJ2-3; D gene ambiguous. The sequenced sample was peripheral blood, obtained on day 0 of AZD1222 vaccination. CDR3 in amino acids: CASSLGQTSTDTQYF. The DNA for the CDR3 is TGCGCCAGCAGCTTGGGGCAGACCAGCACAGATACGCAGTATTTT.